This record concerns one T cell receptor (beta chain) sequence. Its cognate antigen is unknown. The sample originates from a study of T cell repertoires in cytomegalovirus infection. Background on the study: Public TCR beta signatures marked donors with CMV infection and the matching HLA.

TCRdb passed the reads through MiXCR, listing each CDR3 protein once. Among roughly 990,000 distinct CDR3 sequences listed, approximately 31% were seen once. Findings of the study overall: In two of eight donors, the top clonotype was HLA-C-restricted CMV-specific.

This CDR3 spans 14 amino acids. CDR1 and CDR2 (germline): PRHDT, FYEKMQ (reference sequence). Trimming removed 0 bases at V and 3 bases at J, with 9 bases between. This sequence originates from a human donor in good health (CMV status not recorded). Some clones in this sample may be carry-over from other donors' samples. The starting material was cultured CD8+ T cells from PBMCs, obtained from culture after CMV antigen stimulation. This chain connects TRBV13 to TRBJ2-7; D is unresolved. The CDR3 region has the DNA TGTGCCAGCAGCTTAGGGCATGGGGTCTACGAGCAGTACTTC. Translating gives CASSLGHGVYEQYF.